This T cell receptor (beta chain) appears in the sequencing data of a study of T cells after yellow fever vaccination. Study in general: In the case of low-cell-number fractions, SMART-Seq v4 Ultra Low Input was used for preparation. General study results and limits: A small proportion of clonotypes was detected in both the CD4 and CD8 compartments.

As TCR cDNA was made by 5'RACE template switching, a universal primer site and UMIs were added. Each CDR3 protein is one row after TCRdb ran MiXCR on the 5' RACE reads. The sample has around 250,000 distinct CDR3 sequences, 6.9% seen once. This CDR3 region has 8 residues. The germline V and J ends were trimmed by 6 bases and 12 bases, with 6 bases remaining between them. Germline lookup yields CDR1 DFQATT and CDR2 SNEGSKA (reference sequence). This clonotype was seen ten or more times. Its antigen is as yet unknown. Material: CD4+ T cells sorted from PBMCs, obtained 15 days after the yellow fever booster vaccination. The gene calls are TRBV20-1 and TRBJ2-1; unclear D gene. The TCR originated in a man aged 30 to 39 who received the YFV17D yellow fever vaccine. CDR3 amino acids: CSALGQFF. The CDR3 bases are TGCAGTGCCCTCGGGCAGTTCTTC.